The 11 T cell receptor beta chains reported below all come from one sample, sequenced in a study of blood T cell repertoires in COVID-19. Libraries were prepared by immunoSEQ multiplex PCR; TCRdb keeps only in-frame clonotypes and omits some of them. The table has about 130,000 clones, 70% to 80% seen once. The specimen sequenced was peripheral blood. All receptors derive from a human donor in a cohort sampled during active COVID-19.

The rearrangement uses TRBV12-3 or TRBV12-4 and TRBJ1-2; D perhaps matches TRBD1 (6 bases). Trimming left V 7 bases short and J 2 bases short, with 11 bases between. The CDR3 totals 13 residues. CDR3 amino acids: CASTPTGNYGYTF. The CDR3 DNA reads TGTGCCAGCACCCCCACAGGGAACTATGGCTACACCTTC.

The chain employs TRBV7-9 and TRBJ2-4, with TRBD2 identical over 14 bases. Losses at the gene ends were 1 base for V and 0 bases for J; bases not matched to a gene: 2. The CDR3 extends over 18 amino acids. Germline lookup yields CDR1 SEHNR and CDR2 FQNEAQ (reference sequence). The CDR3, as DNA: TGTGCCAGCAGCTTAGGGACTAGCGGGGGGCTAGCCAAAAACATTCAGTACTTC. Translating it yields CASSLGTSGGLAKNIQYF.

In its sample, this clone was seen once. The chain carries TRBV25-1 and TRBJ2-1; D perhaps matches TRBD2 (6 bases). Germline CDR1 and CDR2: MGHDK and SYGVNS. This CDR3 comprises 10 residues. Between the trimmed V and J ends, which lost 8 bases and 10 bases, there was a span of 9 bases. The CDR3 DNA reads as TGTGCCAGCGAGGAGGGCGAGCAGTTCTTC. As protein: CASEEGEQFF.

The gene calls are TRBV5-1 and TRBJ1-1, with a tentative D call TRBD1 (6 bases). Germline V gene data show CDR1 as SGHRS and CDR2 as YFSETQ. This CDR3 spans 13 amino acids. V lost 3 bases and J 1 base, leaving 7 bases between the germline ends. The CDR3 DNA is TGCGCCAGCAGCTCGGGACAGAACACTGAAGCTTTCTTT. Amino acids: CASSSGQNTEAFF.

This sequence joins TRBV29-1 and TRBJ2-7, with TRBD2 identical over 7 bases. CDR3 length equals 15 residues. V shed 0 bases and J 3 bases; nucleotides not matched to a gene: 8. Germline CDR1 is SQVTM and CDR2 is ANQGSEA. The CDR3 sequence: CSVEDGLAANYEQYF. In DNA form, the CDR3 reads TGCAGCGTTGAAGATGGGCTAGCGGCGAACTACGAGCAGTACTTC.

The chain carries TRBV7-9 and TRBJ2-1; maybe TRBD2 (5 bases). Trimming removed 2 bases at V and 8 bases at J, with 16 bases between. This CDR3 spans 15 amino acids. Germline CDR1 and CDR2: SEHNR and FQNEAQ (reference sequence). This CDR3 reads CASSLSSGRRDEQFF. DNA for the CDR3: TGTGCCAGCAGCTTATCCAGCGGCCGTAGGGATGAGCAGTTCTTC.

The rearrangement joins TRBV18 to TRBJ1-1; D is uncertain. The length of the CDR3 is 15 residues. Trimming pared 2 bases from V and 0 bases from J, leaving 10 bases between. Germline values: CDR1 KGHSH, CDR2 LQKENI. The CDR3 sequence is CASSPGREMNTEAFF. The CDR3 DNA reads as TGTGCCAGCTCACCAGGGCGGGAAATGAACACTGAAGCTTTCTTT.

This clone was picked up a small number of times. DNA for the CDR3: TGTGCCAGTAGTACTGGACAGGGCACAGATACGCAGTATTTT. It yields the protein CASSTGQGTDTQYF. This rearrangement joins TRBV19 to TRBJ2-3; TRBD1 aligns across 7 bases. CDR3 length: 14 residues. Germline-derived CDR1 and CDR2 are LNHDA and SQIVND (reference sequence). With 4 bases clipped from V and 1 base from J, the junction kept 2 bases outside the gene matches.

In DNA form, the CDR3 reads TGTGCCAGCAGTGGACTAGCGGGTGGGGAGACCCAGTACTTC. Encoded protein: CASSGLAGGETQYF. The J gene is TRBJ2-5, the V gene TRBV25-1, with TRBD2 matching 10 bases. This CDR3 comprises 14 residues. The germline CDR1 and CDR2 sequences are MGHDK and SYGVNS. After removal of 4 bases from V and 5 bases from J, the junction contained 4 bases not matched to a gene.

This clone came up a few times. As DNA, the CDR3 is TGTGCAAGTCGCTTATTAAATAGCGGGGGGGCCGGGCAGTACTTC. Encoded protein: CASRLLNSGGAGQYF. The chain links TRBV12-2 to TRBJ2-7; the DNA was not compared with TRBD2, the D call given in the table. TRBV12-2 is classified as a pseudogene. This CDR3 has 15 residues.

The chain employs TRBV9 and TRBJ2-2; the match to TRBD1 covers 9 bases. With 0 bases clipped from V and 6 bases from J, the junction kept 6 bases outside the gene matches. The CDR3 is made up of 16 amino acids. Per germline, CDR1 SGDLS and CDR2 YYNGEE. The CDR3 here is CASSVVGTGNSGELFF. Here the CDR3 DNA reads TGTGCCAGCAGCGTAGTTGGGACAGGGAATTCCGGGGAGCTGTTTTTT.